This T cell receptor (beta chain) was identified in a study of shared T cell receptors in the human thymus. The assay was immunoSEQ multiplex PCR, and TCRdb's table has in-frame clones only and misses some. The sample records almost 550,000 clones, 75% to 80% being singletons. CDR3 length: 15 amino acids. Per the germline V gene, CDR1 is MGHRA and CDR2 is YSYEKL. The J segment lost 3 bases and the V segment lost 2 bases, leaving 6 bases of the junction unmatched. This sample was shared with a second study, whose subject was human thymus T cells. According to that study: The donors were infants in Finland with congenital heart defects, otherwise immunologically healthy. The study used thymus tissue resected during corrective heart surgery. Related research described strongly overlapping thymic repertoires in unrelated people.

The rearrangement joins TRBV4-1 to TRBJ2-7, with TRBD1 matching 8 bases. The receptor was isolated from a boy under two years old with a congenital heart defect. Material for sequencing was thymocytes. CDR3 loop: CASSQWSGGFYEQYF. The DNA for the CDR3 is TGCGCCAGCAGCCAATGGTCAGGGGGCTTCTACGAGCAGTACTTC.